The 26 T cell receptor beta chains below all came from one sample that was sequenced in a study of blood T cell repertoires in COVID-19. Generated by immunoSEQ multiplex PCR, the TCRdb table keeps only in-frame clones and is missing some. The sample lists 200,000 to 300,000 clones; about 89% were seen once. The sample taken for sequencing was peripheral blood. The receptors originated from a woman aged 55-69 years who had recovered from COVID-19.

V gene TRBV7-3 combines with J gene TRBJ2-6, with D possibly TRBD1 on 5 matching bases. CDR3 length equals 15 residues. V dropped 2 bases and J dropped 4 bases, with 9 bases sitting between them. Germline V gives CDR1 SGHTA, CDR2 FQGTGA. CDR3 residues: CASSLGAPGANVLTF. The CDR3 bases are TGTGCCAGCAGCTTAGGGGCTCCCGGGGCCAACGTCCTGACTTTC.

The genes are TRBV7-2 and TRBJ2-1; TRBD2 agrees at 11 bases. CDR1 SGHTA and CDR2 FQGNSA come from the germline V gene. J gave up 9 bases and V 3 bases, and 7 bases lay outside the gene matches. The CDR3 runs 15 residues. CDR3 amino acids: CASSLMGLAVGEQFF. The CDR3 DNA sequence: TGTGCCAGCAGCTTGATGGGACTAGCGGTTGGTGAGCAGTTCTTC.

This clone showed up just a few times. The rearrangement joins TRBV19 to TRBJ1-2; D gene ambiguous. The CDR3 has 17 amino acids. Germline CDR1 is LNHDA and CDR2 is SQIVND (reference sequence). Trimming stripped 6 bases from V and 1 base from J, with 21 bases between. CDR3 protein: CASRSLGVTGFNYGYTF. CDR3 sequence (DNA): TGTGCCAGTAGATCCCTAGGAGTGACGGGATTTAACTATGGCTACACCTTC.

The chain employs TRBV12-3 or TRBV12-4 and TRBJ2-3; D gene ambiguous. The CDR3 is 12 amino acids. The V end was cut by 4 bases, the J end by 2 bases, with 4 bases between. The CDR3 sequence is CASSYYTDTQYF. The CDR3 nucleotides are TGTGCCAGCAGTTACTACACAGATACGCAGTATTTT.

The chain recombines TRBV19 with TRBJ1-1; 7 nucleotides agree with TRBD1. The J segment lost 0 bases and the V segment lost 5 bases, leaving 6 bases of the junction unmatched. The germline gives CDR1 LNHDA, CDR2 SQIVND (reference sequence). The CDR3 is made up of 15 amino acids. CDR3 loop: CASSSLGQLNTEAFF. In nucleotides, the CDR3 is TGTGCCAGTAGTTCCTTGGGACAGTTGAACACTGAAGCTTTCTTT.

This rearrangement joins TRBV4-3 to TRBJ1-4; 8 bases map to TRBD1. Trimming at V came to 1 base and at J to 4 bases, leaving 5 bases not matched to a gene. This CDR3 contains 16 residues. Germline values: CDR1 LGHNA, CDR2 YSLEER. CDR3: CASSQGQGALNEKLFF. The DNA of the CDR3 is TGCGCCAGCAGCCAAGGTCAGGGGGCGCTTAATGAAAAACTGTTTTTT.

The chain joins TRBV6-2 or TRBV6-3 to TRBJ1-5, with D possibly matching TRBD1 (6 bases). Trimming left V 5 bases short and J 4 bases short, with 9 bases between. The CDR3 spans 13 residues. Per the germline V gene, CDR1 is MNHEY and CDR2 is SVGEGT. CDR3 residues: CASSLQGNQPQHF. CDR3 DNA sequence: TGTGCCAGCAGTCTCCAGGGGAATCAGCCCCAGCATTTT.

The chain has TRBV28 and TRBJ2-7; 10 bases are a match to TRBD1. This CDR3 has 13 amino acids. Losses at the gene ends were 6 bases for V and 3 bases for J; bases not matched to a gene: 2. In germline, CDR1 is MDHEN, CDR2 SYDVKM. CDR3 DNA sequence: TGTGCCAGCAGGGGGGACAGGGGCTACGAGCAGTACTTC. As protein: CASRGDRGYEQYF. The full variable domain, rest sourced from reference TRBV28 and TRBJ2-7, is DVKVTQSSRYLVKRTGEKVFLECVQDMDHENMFWYRQDPGLGLRLIYFSYDVKMKEKGDIPEGYSVSREKKERFSLILESASTNQTSMYLCASRGDRGYEQYFGPGTRLTVT.

The CDR3 nucleotides are TGTGCCAGCTCACCAACGGCAGGCCCGCATGGCTACACCTTC. It yields the protein CASSPTAGPHGYTF. This chain links TRBV18 with TRBJ1-2; no reliable D call. The CDR3 consists of 14 residues. V was cut by 2 bases and J by 6 bases, with 13 bases left in between. Germline V CDR1 and CDR2: KGHSH, LQKENI.

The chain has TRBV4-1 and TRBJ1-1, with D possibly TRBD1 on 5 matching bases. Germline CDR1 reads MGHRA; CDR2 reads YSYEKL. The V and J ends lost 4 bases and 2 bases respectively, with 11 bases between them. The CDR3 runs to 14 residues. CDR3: CASSPGRGNTEAFF. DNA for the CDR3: TGCGCCAGCAGCCCGGGGCGGGGTAACACTGAAGCTTTCTTT.

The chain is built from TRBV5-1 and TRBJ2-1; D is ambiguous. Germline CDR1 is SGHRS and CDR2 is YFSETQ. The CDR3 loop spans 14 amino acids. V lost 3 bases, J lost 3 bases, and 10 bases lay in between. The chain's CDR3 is CASSSQEGYNEQFF. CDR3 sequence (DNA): TGCGCCAGCAGCTCCCAGGAAGGCTACAATGAGCAGTTCTTC.

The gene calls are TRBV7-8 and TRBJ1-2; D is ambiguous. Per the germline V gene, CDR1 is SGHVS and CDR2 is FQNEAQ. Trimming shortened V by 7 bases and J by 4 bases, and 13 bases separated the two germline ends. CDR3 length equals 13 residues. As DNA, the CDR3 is TGTGCCAGCACCCTGGAGGACGTCTATGGCTACACCTTC. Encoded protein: CASTLEDVYGYTF.

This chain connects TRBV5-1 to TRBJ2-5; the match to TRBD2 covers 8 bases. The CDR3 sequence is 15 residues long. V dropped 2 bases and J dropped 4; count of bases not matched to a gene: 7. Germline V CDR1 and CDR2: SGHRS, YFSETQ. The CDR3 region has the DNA TGCGCCAGCAGCTTCCTCGGGACTAGGGCAGAGACCCAGTACTTC. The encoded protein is CASSFLGTRAETQYF.

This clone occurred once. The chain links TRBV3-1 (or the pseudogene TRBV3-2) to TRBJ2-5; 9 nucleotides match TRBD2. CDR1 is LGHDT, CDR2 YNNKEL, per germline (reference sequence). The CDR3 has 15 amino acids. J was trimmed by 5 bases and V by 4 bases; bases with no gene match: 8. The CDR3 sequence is CASSLGTSLLETQYF. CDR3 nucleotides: TGTGCCAGCAGCCTCGGGACTAGCCTTTTGGAGACCCAGTACTTC.

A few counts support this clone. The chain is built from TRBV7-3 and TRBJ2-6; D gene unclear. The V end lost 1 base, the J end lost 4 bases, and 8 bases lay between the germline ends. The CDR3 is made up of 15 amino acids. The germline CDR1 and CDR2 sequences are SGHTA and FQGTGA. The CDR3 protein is CASSLNGPGANVLTF. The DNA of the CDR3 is TGTGCCAGCAGCTTAAACGGTCCCGGGGCCAACGTCCTGACTTTC.

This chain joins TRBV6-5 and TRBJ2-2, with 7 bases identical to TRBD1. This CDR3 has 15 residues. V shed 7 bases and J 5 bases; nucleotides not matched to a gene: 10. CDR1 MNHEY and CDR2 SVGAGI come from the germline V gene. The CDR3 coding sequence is TGTGCCAGCAAGGAGAGACAGGGTTGGACCGGGGAGCTGTTTTTT. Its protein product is CASKERQGWTGELFF.

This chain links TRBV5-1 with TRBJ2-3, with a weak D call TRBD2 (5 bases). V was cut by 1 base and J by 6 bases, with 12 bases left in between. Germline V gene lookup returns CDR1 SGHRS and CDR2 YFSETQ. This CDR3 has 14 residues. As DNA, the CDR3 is TGCGCCAGCAGCTTGTCCAGCGGCGTGGATACGCAGTATTTT. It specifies CASSLSSGVDTQYF.

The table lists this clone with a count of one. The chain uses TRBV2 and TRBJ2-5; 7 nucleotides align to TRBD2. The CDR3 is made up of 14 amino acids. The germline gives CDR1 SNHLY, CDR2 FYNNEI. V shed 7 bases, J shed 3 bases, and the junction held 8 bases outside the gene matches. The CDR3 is CASMSPGREETQYF. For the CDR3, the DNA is TGTGCCAGCATGTCGCCAGGGAGGGAAGAGACCCAGTACTTC.

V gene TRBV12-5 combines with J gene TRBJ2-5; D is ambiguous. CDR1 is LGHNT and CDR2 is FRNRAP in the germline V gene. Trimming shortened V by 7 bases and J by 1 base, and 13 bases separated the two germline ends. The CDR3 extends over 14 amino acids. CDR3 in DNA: TGTGCTAGTGCCTCCAATCAGATCCAAGAGACCCAGTACTTC. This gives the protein CASASNQIQETQYF.

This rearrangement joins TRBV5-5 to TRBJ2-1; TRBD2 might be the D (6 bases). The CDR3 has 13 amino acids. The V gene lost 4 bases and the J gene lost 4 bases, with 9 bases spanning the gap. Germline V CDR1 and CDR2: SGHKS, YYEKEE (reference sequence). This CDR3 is CASSHRGYNEQFF. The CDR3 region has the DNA TGTGCCAGCAGCCACCGGGGGTACAATGAGCAGTTCTTC.

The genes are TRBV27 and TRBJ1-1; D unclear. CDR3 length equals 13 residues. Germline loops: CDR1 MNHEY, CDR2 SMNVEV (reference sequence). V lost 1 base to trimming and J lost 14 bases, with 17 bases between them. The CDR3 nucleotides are TGTGCCAGCAGTTTATACCGCACAACCCGAACATTCTTT. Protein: CASSLYRTTRTFF.

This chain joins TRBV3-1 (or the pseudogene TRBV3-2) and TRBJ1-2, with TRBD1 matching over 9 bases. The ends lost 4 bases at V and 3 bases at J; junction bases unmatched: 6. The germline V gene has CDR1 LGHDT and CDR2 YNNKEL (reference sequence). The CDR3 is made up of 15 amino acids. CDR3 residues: CASSLHWTGDYGYTF. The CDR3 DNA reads TGTGCCAGCAGCCTACACTGGACAGGGGACTATGGCTACACCTTC.

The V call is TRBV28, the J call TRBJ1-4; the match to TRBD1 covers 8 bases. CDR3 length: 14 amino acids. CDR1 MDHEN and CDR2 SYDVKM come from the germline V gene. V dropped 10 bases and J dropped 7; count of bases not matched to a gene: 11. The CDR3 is CATHLTGDGEKLFF. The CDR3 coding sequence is TGTGCCACCCACTTGACAGGGGATGGTGAAAAACTGTTTTTT.

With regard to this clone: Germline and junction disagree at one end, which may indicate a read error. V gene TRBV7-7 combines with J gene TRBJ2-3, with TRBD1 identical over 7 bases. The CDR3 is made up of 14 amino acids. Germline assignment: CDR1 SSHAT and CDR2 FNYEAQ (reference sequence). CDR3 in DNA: TGTGCTAGCAGCTACAGGGGCCCGGTGGATACGCAGTATTTT. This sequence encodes CASSYRGPVDTQYF.

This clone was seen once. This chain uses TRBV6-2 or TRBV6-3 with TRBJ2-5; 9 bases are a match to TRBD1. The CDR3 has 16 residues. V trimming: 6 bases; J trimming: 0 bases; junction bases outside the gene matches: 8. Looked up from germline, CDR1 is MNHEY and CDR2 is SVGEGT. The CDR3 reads CASSTGGGIYQETQYF. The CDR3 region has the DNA TGTGCCAGCAGCACAGGGGGCGGAATTTACCAAGAGACCCAGTACTTC.

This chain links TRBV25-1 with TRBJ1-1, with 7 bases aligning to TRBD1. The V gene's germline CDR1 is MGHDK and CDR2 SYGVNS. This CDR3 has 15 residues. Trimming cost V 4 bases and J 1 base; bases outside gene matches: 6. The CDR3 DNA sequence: TGTGCCAGCAGTGCCCGAACAGGGGCGAACACTGAAGCTTTCTTT. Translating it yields CASSARTGANTEAFF.